This T cell receptor (beta chain) was retrieved from a study of technical replicates of blood from several donors. The repertoire was sequenced with immunoSEQ multiplex PCR; TCRdb's copy has only in-frame clones and lacks some. Here the sample spans about 83,000 clones, roughly 94% being singletons. The CDR3 is 14 amino acids. Losses at the gene ends were 5 bases for V and 2 bases for J; bases not matched to a gene: 5. Looked up from germline, CDR1 is MNHEY and CDR2 is SVGAGI. In this sample, this clone turned up once. Sequenced: T cells isolated from PBMCs. The source of this sequence is a human donor in good health. The V gene is TRBV6-5, the J gene TRBJ1-1, with 7 bases fitting TRBD1. This CDR3 is CASSLTGKNTEAFF. CDR3 nucleotide sequence: TGTGCCAGCAGTCTGACAGGGAAAAACACTGAAGCTTTCTTT.